The 20 T cell receptor beta chains reported below all come from one sample, sequenced in a study of T-cell memory formation after mild COVID-19. MiXCR was run by TCRdb on the 5' RACE reads, yielding one entry per CDR3 protein. The top ten clones hold under 25% of a sample with 250,000 to 400,000 distinct CDR3 sequences, 13% to 15% of them seen once. The sample consisted of PBMCs or a T cell subset sorted from them (not recorded which). These receptors originate from a man younger than 30 who had mild COVID-19 (a few samples of this study predate the infection). Cell type and time point are not known.

V and J are TRBV5-1 and TRBJ2-7; D remains unclear. The CDR3 runs 13 residues. V was trimmed by 5 bases and J by 0 bases, leaving 9 bases between them. Germline CDR1 reads SGHRS; CDR2 reads YFSETQ. For the CDR3, the DNA is TGCGCCAGCAGATTCTCTTCCTCCTACGAGCAGTACTTC. Residues: CASRFSSSYEQYF.

This clonotype has only a few counts. The J gene is TRBJ1-6, the V gene TRBV28, with 7 bases that match TRBD1. The CDR3 extends over 15 amino acids. Trimming at V came to 3 bases and at J to 14 bases, leaving 13 bases not matched to a gene. The germline V gene has CDR1 MDHEN and CDR2 SYDVKM. The CDR3 sequence is CASSFAGTDLITLHF. The CDR3 DNA reads TGTGCCAGCAGTTTTGCGGGGACAGACCTTATCACCCTCCACTTT.

This clonotype was found a few times. V is TRBV29-1 and J is TRBJ2-5; 10 bases agree with TRBD1. Germline V gene data show CDR1 as SQVTM and CDR2 as ANQGSEA. The CDR3 spans 13 residues. With 6 bases clipped from V and 0 bases from J, the junction kept 1 base outside the gene matches. DNA of the CDR3: TGCAGCGTAGGGACAGGGGACCAAGAGACCCAGTACTTC. This encodes CSVGTGDQETQYF.

The chain employs TRBV28 and TRBJ2-7; TRBD2 aligns across 8 bases. The germline CDR1 and CDR2 sequences are MDHEN and SYDVKM. J lost 4 bases, V lost 10 bases, and 9 bases had no gene match. The CDR3 loop spans 13 amino acids. CDR3 protein: CATRRGGLYEQYF. The CDR3 DNA sequence: TGTGCCACAAGACGGGGGGGGCTTTACGAGCAGTACTTC.

This clonotype was found a few times. The V gene is TRBV20-1, the J gene TRBJ2-5; D call uncertain. CDR3 size: 14 residues. Trimming pared 0 bases from V and 1 base from J, leaving 9 bases between. CDR1 and CDR2 from the germline V gene are DFQATT and SNEGSKA (reference sequence). The CDR3 DNA is TGCAGTGCTAGAGATATAAGCAGCCAAGAGACCCAGTACTTC. It codes for CSARDISSQETQYF.

The genes are TRBV6-6 and TRBJ2-5, with a weak D call TRBD1 (6 bases). This CDR3 is 13 amino acids long. Germline V gene sequence: CDR1 MNHNY, CDR2 SVGAGI (reference sequence). Trimming removed 4 bases at V and 2 bases at J, with 8 bases between. CDR3: CASSWGTQETQYF. CDR3 nucleotides: TGTGCCAGCAGTTGGGGGACACAAGAGACCCAGTACTTC.

There are a few counts of this clonotype. The chain carries TRBV29-1 and TRBJ2-1; D possibly uses TRBD1 or TRBD2 (5 bases each). The CDR3 has 15 amino acids. V was clipped by 0 bases and J by 0 bases, with 9 bases between them. Germline V gives CDR1 SQVTM, CDR2 ANQGSEA. The CDR3 nucleotides read TGCAGCGTTGAAGATCGTGGGACCTCCTACAATGAGCAGTTCTTC. It specifies CSVEDRGTSYNEQFF.

This clonotype was detected a few times. The chain carries TRBV3-1 and TRBJ2-3, with a possible D match to TRBD2 (5 bases). The V end was cut by 2 bases, the J end by 1 base, with 13 bases between. Germline CDR1 is LGHDT and CDR2 is YNNKEL (reference sequence). The CDR3 runs 16 residues. CDR3: CASSQSRGWGTDTQYF. The CDR3, as DNA: TGTGCCAGCAGCCAAAGTCGGGGATGGGGCACAGATACGCAGTATTTT.

The chain joins TRBV5-1 to TRBJ2-1; 10 positions agree with TRBD1. The CDR3 runs to 15 residues. Per the germline V gene, CDR1 is SGHRS and CDR2 is YFSETQ. V dropped 4 bases and J dropped 6; count of bases not matched to a gene: 7. This CDR3 reads CASSELRDRGNEQFF. The DNA of the CDR3 is TGCGCCAGCAGCGAACTCCGGGACAGGGGCAATGAGCAGTTCTTC.

This clonotype showed up many times. The chain employs TRBV11-2 and TRBJ2-1; the match to TRBD2 covers 13 bases. The CDR3 runs to 15 residues. V was clipped by 8 bases and J by 4 bases; unmatched bases: 5. The germline V gene has CDR1 SGHAT and CDR2 FQNNGV. The CDR3 spells CASGSGLAGYNEQFF. In DNA form, the CDR3 reads TGTGCCAGCGGGTCGGGACTAGCGGGGTACAATGAGCAGTTCTTC.

The CDR3 is CASSQGPGGTDTQYF. The CDR3 DNA is TGTGCCAGCAGCCAAGGGCCAGGGGGCACAGATACGCAGTATTTT. J is TRBJ2-3 and V is TRBV4-2; possibly TRBD1 for D (6 bases). Germline CDR1 and CDR2: LGHNA and YNFKEQ. Trimming took off 1 base at V and 1 base at J, with 9 bases between the two ends. The CDR3 is made up of 15 amino acids.

This clonotype was seen a handful of times. This chain joins TRBV6-6 and TRBJ2-1; TRBD1 agrees at 7 bases. After removal of 6 bases from V and 7 bases from J, the junction contained 12 bases not matched to a gene. The germline CDR1 and CDR2 sequences are MNHNY and SVGAGI (reference sequence). The CDR3 has 15 residues. CDR3 in amino acids: CASSKTGTFYNEQFF. The CDR3, as DNA: TGTGCCAGCAGCAAGACAGGGACCTTTTATAATGAGCAGTTCTTC.

The table lists this clonotype with a few counts. This chain joins TRBV11-2 and TRBJ2-1, with 7 bases identical to TRBD1. The trim removed 5 bases at V and 0 bases at J, leaving 4 bases unmatched. Germline CDR1 is SGHAT and CDR2 is FQNNGV. CDR3 length: 15 residues. The CDR3 reads CASSETGSSYNEQFF. CDR3 nucleotides: TGTGCCAGCAGCGAGACAGGGAGCTCCTACAATGAGCAGTTCTTC.

This clonotype occurred a few times. V and J are TRBV6-6 and TRBJ2-3; 7 bases match TRBD2. This CDR3 has 14 residues. The V and J ends lost 10 bases and 6 bases, in that order; junction bases with no gene match: 13. From germline, CDR1 is MNHNY and CDR2 SVGAGI (reference sequence). In DNA, the CDR3 is TGTGCCACCCGCCCGGGGGGTCTTTTGGATACGCAGTATTTT. Translation gives CATRPGGLLDTQYF.

This clonotype was observed a handful of times. J is TRBJ2-5 and V is TRBV25-1, with D perhaps matching TRBD1 (5 bases). Trimming removed 11 bases at V and 5 bases at J, with 24 bases between. The CDR3 has 15 amino acids. Germline loops: CDR1 MGHDK, CDR2 SYGVNS. CDR3 in DNA: TGTGCCTCCGCCAAGGGGCAGAGTTCCCAGGAGACCCAGTACTTC. Amino acid sequence: CASAKGQSSQETQYF.

This chain connects TRBV20-1 to TRBJ2-3; maybe TRBD1 (5 bases). The germline CDR1 and CDR2 sequences are DFQATT and SNEGSKA (reference sequence). Trimming stripped 0 bases from V and 5 bases from J, with 15 bases between. This CDR3 region has 15 residues. CDR3 nucleotides: TGCAGTGCTAGAGATCCGGCAGGGAATAGAGATACGCAGTATTTT. Its protein product is CSARDPAGNRDTQYF.

The V call is TRBV12-3 or TRBV12-4, the J call TRBJ2-3; tentative D call: TRBD2 (5 bases). CDR3 length: 16 residues. Trimming stripped 1 base from V and 2 bases from J, with 13 bases between. CDR3 sequence (DNA): TGTGCCAGCAGTTTAGGGCTACGGGGTCCCACAGATACGCAGTATTTT. This sequence encodes CASSLGLRGPTDTQYF.

This chain joins TRBV6-1 and TRBJ2-4; 8 bases match TRBD2. CDR1 MNHNS and CDR2 SASEGT come from the germline V gene. The CDR3 extends over 15 amino acids. Trimming at V came to 6 bases and at J to 8 bases, leaving 12 bases not matched to a gene. The CDR3 sequence: CASSGAGGITDIQYF. Here the CDR3 DNA reads TGTGCCAGCAGCGGGGCGGGGGGTATCACGGACATTCAGTACTTC.

This clonotype was counted ten times or more. The rearrangement links TRBV7-2 to TRBJ1-2; D not certain. The CDR3 has 13 residues. Looked up from germline, CDR1 is SGHTA and CDR2 is FQGNSA. V was trimmed by 2 bases and J by 2 bases, leaving 6 bases between them. The CDR3: CASSLRGNYGYTF. CDR3 nucleotide sequence: TGTGCCAGCAGCTTAAGAGGGAACTATGGCTACACCTTC.

The chain has TRBV7-2 and TRBJ2-5; D may be TRBD2 (7 bases). The CDR3 runs to 14 residues. V lost 1 base to trimming and J lost 5 bases, with 11 bases between them. The germline gives CDR1 SGHTA, CDR2 FQGNSA. The CDR3 protein is CASSLEGGPETQYF. The DNA of the CDR3 is TGTGCCAGCAGCTTAGAGGGGGGGCCGGAGACCCAGTACTTC.